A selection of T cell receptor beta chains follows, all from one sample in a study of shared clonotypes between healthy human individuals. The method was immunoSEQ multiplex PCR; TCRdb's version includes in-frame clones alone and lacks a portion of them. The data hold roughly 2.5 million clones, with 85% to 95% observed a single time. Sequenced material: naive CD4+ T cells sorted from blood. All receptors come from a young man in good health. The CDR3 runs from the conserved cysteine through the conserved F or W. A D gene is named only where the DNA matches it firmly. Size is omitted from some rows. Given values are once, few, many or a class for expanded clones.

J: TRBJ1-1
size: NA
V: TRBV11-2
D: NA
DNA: TGTGCCAGCAGCTCGGGGGGGAACACTGAAGCTTTCTTT
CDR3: CASSSGGNTEAFF

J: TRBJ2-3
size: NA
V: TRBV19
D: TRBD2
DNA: TGTGCCAGTAGTATACGACTAGCGTACCGCACAGATACGCAGTATTTT
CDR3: CASSIRLAYRTDTQYF

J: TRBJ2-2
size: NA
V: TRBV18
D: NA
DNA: TGTGCCAGCTCACCAGTCGACGGGGAGCTGTTTTTT
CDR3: CASSPVDGELFF

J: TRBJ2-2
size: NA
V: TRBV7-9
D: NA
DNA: TGTGCCAGCAGCTTAGTAGGGGGAGAGACCGGGGAGCTGTTTTTT
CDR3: CASSLVGGETGELFF

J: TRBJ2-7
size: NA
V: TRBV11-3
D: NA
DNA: TGTGCCAGCAGCTTAGATCAGGCTAGGCCGTGGGGGAGCTCCTACGAGCAGTACTTC
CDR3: CASSLDQARPWGSSYEQYF

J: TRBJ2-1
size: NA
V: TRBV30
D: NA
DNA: TGTGCCTGGAGTGTATCACTCCCCAATGAGCAGTTCTTC
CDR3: CAWSVSLPNEQFF

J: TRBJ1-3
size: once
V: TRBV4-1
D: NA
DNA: TGCGCCAGCAGATCTAGGTCCTTCTCTGGAAACACCATATATTTT
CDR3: CASRSRSFSGNTIYF

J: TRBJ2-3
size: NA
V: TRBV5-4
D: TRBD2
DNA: TGTGCCAGCTCGAGCGGGGGGGCCGGAGATACGCAGTATTTT
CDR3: CASSSGGAGDTQYF

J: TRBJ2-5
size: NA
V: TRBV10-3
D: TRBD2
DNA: TGTGCCATCAGTGAGTCTGGACGGGGGGGCCTGGAGACCCAGTACTTC
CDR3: CAISESGRGGLETQYF

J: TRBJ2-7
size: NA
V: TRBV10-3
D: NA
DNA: TGTGCCACCTGGGACACGGCCTACGAGCAGTACTTC
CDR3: CATWDTAYEQYF

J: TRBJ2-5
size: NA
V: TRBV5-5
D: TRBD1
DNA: TGTGCCAGCAGCTTGGGCACAGGGGGGAAGGAGACCCAGTACTTC
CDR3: CASSLGTGGKETQYF

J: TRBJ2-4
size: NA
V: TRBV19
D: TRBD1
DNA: TGTGCCAGTAGTACCAGGGACAGAAAAGCCAAAAACATTCAGTACTTC
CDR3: CASSTRDRKAKNIQYF

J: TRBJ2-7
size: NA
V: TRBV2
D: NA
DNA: TGTGCCAGCAGGGGGATCTTCCTCCCGAGCTCCTACGAGCAGTACTTC
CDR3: CASRGIFLPSSYEQYF

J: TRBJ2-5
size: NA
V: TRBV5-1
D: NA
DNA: TGCGCCAGCAGCTTCGGAACAGGGGAGACCCAGTACTTC
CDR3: CASSFGTGETQYF

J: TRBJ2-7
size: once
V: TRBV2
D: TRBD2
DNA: TGTGCCAGCAGTATATTGGGACTAGCGGGGGGCGAGCAGTACTTC
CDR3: CASSILGLAGGEQYF

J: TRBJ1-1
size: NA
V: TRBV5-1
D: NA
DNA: TGCGCCAGCAGCTTAGAGGTGAACACTGAAGCTTTCTTT
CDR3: CASSLEVNTEAFF